The clone carrying this T cell receptor beta chain has a handful of counts. Antigen specificity is unknown. This entry belongs to a study of T cells after yellow fever vaccination. About the study: Some fractions had low cell numbers, and these were prepared with SMART-Seq v4 Ultra Low Input.

The 5'RACE template-switching step produced TCR cDNA and added a universal primer site and UMIs. TCRdb re-called the 5' RACE reads through MiXCR, storing one row per CDR3 protein. Among 620,000 or so distinct CDR3 sequences, about 15% were seen once, and the ten largest hold around a sixth. The trim removed 1 base at V and 6 bases at J, leaving 3 bases unmatched. The germline V gene has CDR1 SGHVS and CDR2 FQNEAQ. CDR3 length: 13 residues. Study conclusions and caveats: Most primary-vaccination clones reappeared after the booster (approximately 95% CD4, roughly 88% CD8). A secondary response was less intense yet reached its peak sooner, at day 5 versus 15.

The chain is built from TRBV7-8 and TRBJ2-7; 7 nucleotides align to TRBD1. The source material was PBMCs, sampled less than 6 days after the first yellow fever vaccination. This TCR was sampled from a man between 18 and 35 years old who received the YFV17D yellow fever vaccine. The CDR3 region has the DNA TGTGCCAGCAGCTTAGTCAGGGGGAGCGAGCAGTACTTC. Protein: CASSLVRGSEQYF.